Listed below are T cell receptor beta chains from one sample, sequenced in a study of T-cell reconstitution after alpha-beta-depleted transplantation in children. Each CDR3 protein is one row after TCRdb ran MiXCR on the PCR reads. The sample records hundreds of thousands of distinct CDR3 sequences, 16% being singletons. This sample comprised PBMCs, mostly from graft donor cells, obtained 360 days after TCRalphabeta/CD19-depleted stem cell transplant. Receptors were obtained from a male patient aged 10-17 years who had a stem cell transplant for acute lymphoblastic leukemia, so the T cells may come from the graft donor. Each CDR3 is given with its conserved first and last residue. A D gene is named only where the DNA matches it firmly. Rows may omit the clone size; those that give it use once, few, many or a size class.

V,D,size,J,DNA,CDR3
TRBV12-3/TRBV12-4,NA,NA,TRBJ2-1,TGTGCCAGCGGGGGGTTGGAACAGGGAACGGCTGAGCAGTTCTTC,CASGGLEQGTAEQFF
TRBV6-1,TRBD2,NA,TRBJ2-1,TGTGCCAGCAGAATTCTCCCTCCGGCTAGCGGCCCGAGGAAGGATGAGCAGTTCTTC,CASRILPPASGPRKDEQFF
TRBV6-5,NA,few,TRBJ2-5,TGTGCCAGCAGTTACTCGATTTCATGGGTTGGAGAGACCCAGTACTTC,CASSYSISWVGETQYF
TRBV7-8,TRBD2,NA,TRBJ2-4,TGTGCCAGCAGCTTCCTAGCGGGAGTCCTGCTAAACATTCAGTACTTC,CASSFLAGVLLNIQYF
TRBV6-1,TRBD1,few,TRBJ2-7,TGTGCCAGCAGGACAGGGCTCCACGAGCAGTACTTC,CASRTGLHEQYF
TRBV7-2,NA,few,TRBJ2-7,TGTGCCAGCAGCTCCCGACTGGAGGGGACCTACGAGCAGTACTTC,CASSSRLEGTYEQYF
TRBV18,NA,NA,TRBJ1-5,TGTGCCAGCTCAAAACGGGACAGCAATCAGCCCCAGCATTTT,CASSKRDSNQPQHF
TRBV20-1,NA,few,TRBJ2-1,TGCAGTGCTAGAGATTGGCGGGAAGACTCCTACAATGAGCAGTTCTTC,CSARDWREDSYNEQFF
TRBV5-5,NA,few,TRBJ2-7,TGTGCCAGCAGCTTGATTCTAGCCCCCTACGAGCAGTACTTC,CASSLILAPYEQYF
TRBV5-1,TRBD2,few,TRBJ2-3,TGCGCCAGCAGCATCCGGACTAGCGGGATCACAGATACGCAGTATTTT,CASSIRTSGITDTQYF
TRBV5-1,NA,few,TRBJ2-7,TGCGCCAGCAGCTTGCCTCCCCGACAGGTAAACTACGAGCAGTACTTC,CASSLPPRQVNYEQYF
TRBV15,TRBD2,few,TRBJ2-4,TGTGCCACCAGCAGAGAGCCCACTAGCGGGATAGCCAAAAACATTCAGTACTTC,CATSREPTSGIAKNIQYF
TRBV7-9,TRBD2,few,TRBJ2-5,TGTGCCAGCAGCATGCGGGAGGGACAAGAGACCCAGTACTTC,CASSMREGQETQYF
TRBV9,NA,few,TRBJ2-7,TGTGCCAGCAGCGGGAGCCCTCACAGGCCACTATACGAGCAGTACTTC,CASSGSPHRPLYEQYF
TRBV7-9,TRBD2,NA,TRBJ2-7,TGTGCCAGCAGCCTCCAGTGGGAGGGTGGCGAGCAGTACTTC,CASSLQWEGGEQYF
TRBV21-1,NA,NA,TRBJ2-1,TGTGCCAGCAGCAGTCGGCCTAGCGGCGCCTACAATGAGCAGTTCTTC,CASSSRPSGAYNEQFF
TRBV20-1,NA,many,TRBJ2-1,TGCAGTGCTACAAGCGGTAGGAGCTCCTACAATGAGCAGTTCTTC,CSATSGRSSYNEQFF
TRBV7-9,NA,few,TRBJ2-5,TGTGCCAGCAGCCCCTTAAGCGGAGAGACCCAGTACTTC,CASSPLSGETQYF
TRBV11-2,TRBD1,few,TRBJ1-1,TGTGCCAGCAGCTTGCCCTCGACAGGGGGGTGCGGAACCACTGAAGCTTTCTTT,CASSLPSTGGCGTTEAFF
TRBV20-1,NA,few,TRBJ2-1,TGCAGTGCTCCTCTGCTTCGGACCACCCGCTACAATGAGCAGTTCTTC,CSAPLLRTTRYNEQFF
TRBV29-1,NA,NA,TRBJ1-1,TGCAGCGCTTGGGGCACAGGGAGGACTGAAGCTTTCTTT,CSAWGTGRTEAFF
TRBV5-1,NA,NA,TRBJ2-1,TGCGCCAGCAGCGGGTGGATAGCAGTCACCAATGAGCAGTTCTTC,CASSGWIAVTNEQFF
TRBV25-1,NA,NA,TRBJ1-1,TGTGCCAGCAGTGAATGGGGACACCAGAACACTGAAGCTTTCTTT,CASSEWGHQNTEAFF
TRBV10-2,TRBD1,NA,TRBJ1-4,TGCGCCAGCAGTGTGGGGACAGACACTAATGAAAAACTGTTTTTT,CASSVGTDTNEKLFF
TRBV18,NA,few,TRBJ2-2,TGTGCCAGCTCACCAAGGGCAGGGTACGGCCTGAACACCGGGGAGCTGTTTTTT,CASSPRAGYGLNTGELFF
TRBV6-1,TRBD2,NA,TRBJ2-1,TGTGCCAGCAGTCAGGGACTAGCGGGGACGAAGCAGTTCTTC,CASSQGLAGTKQFF
TRBV5-6,NA,NA,TRBJ2-3,TGTGCCAGCAGCTTGGAGTACCGGAGCACAGATACGCAGTATTTT,CASSLEYRSTDTQYF
TRBV20-1,NA,many,TRBJ2-3,TGCAGTGCGGTCGACAGAACACCAGATACGCAGTATTTT,CSAVDRTPDTQYF
TRBV19,NA,few,TRBJ2-1,TGTGCCAGTAGTATAGAACTAGCCGTCGATGAGCAGTTCTTC,CASSIELAVDEQFF
TRBV4-1,NA,many,TRBJ2-1,TGCGCCAGCAGCCAAGATATTAGTAACCCGGGCTCCTACAATGAGCAGTTCTTC,CASSQDISNPGSYNEQFF
TRBV5-5,TRBD2,few,TRBJ2-1,TGTGCCAGCAGCCTAAGTCTAGCGGTCAATGAGCAGTTCTTC,CASSLSLAVNEQFF
TRBV4-1,TRBD2,few,TRBJ2-1,TGCGCCAGCAGCCAATCGGGACTAGGGTACAATGAGCAGTTCTTC,CASSQSGLGYNEQFF
TRBV20-1,NA,NA,TRBJ1-5,TGCAGTGCGCGGACCCTAGCGCAGCCCCAGCATTTT,CSARTLAQPQHF
TRBV12-3/TRBV12-4,NA,many,TRBJ2-5,TGTGCCAGCAGCTTAAGGGGTGGCGAGACCCAGTACTTC,CASSLRGGETQYF
TRBV20-1,NA,NA,TRBJ2-1,TGCAGTGCTAGAGATCCAGGGTTTGAGCAGTTCTTC,CSARDPGFEQFF
TRBV15,TRBD2,NA,TRBJ2-3,TGTGCCACCAGCAGAGGCAGGGCTAGCGGGAGCTGGACAGATACGCAGTATTTT,CATSRGRASGSWTDTQYF
TRBV7-9,NA,few,TRBJ2-3,TGTGCCAGCAGCTTCCGACTCCACACAGATACGCAGTATTTT,CASSFRLHTDTQYF
TRBV15,NA,few,TRBJ2-4,TGTGCCACCAGCAGAGAGGTCCCTTCTGGCAAAAACATTCAGTACTTC,CATSREVPSGKNIQYF
TRBV9,NA,few,TRBJ2-7,TGTGCCAGCAGCCCCCGTGGAGGGGGCGCCTCCGAGGAGGAGCAGTACTTC,CASSPRGGGASEEEQYF
TRBV7-3,NA,NA,TRBJ1-5,TGTGCCAGCAGCCTCCGACGGCCGGGGAGAGGTCCATATAGCAATCAGCCCCAGCATTTT,CASSLRRPGRGPYSNQPQHF
TRBV24-1,TRBD2,few,TRBJ2-2,TGTGCCACTAGTAGCAGGACTAGCTCCCTCGCTGCCCCTTCGAACACCGGGGAGCTGTTTTTT,CATSSRTSSLAAPSNTGELFF
TRBV20-1,NA,many,TRBJ2-1,TGCAGTGAGGGAGGCCTAACTCTCTACAATGAGCAGTTCTTC,CSEGGLTLYNEQFF
TRBV6-1,TRBD2,few,TRBJ2-7,TGTGCCAGCAGGAGACTAGCGGGCCGATACGAGCAGTACTTC,CASRRLAGRYEQYF
TRBV27,NA,few,TRBJ2-1,TGTGCCAGCAGTTACCGGGATGAGCAGTTCTTC,CASSYRDEQFF
TRBV5-1,NA,NA,TRBJ2-5,TGCGCCAGCAGCCCGGGATTTGGGTCCCAAGAGACCCAGTACTTC,CASSPGFGSQETQYF
TRBV5-1,NA,many,TRBJ1-1,TGCGCCAGCAGCATGAGAGACAGGCCGAACACTGAAGCTTTCTTT,CASSMRDRPNTEAFF
TRBV4-1,NA,NA,TRBJ2-2,TGCGCCAGCAGCCAAGATTTGGGTAAAAGCACGAACACCGGGGAGCTGTTTTTT,CASSQDLGKSTNTGELFF
TRBV3-1,TRBD2,once,TRBJ2-1,TGTGCCAGCAGCCAAGATCGAAGCGGGATTGGGACTACCAACCGTTACAATGAGCAGTTCTTC,CASSQDRSGIGTTNRYNEQFF
TRBV29-1,TRBD1,many,TRBJ2-4,TGCAGCGTGGGTTATAAATCAAACAGGGGGCTAGACAAAAACATTCAGTACTTC,CSVGYKSNRGLDKNIQYF
TRBV4-1,TRBD2,NA,TRBJ2-1,TGCGCCAGCAGGGATAGCGGGGGAACCTACAATGAGCAGTTCTTC,CASRDSGGTYNEQFF
TRBV24-1,NA,NA,TRBJ2-7,TGTGCCACCGGTAAGAGAGCGGTAGTCTACGAGCAGTACTTC,CATGKRAVVYEQYF
TRBV5-5,NA,few,TRBJ1-3,TGTGCCAGCAGCCCGGCTCCAGGGACCGGAAACACCATATATTTT,CASSPAPGTGNTIYF
TRBV5-1,TRBD2,NA,TRBJ2-5,TGCGCCAGCAGCTGGCTAGCGGGAGAAGAGACCCAGTACTTC,CASSWLAGEETQYF